One T cell receptor (beta chain) is described in this entry. Data came from immunoSEQ multiplex PCR; TCRdb stores just in-frame clones and leaves some out. The sample lists about 430,000 clones; 88% were seen once. Participants' own reports of clinical history determined their cohort assignment. Trimming pared 0 bases from V and 4 bases from J, leaving 12 bases between. The CDR3 runs to 15 residues. Germline lookup yields CDR1 LNHDA and CDR2 SQIVND (reference sequence). These data come from a study of blood T cell repertoires in COVID-19. This chain connects TRBV19 to TRBJ1-2; perhaps TRBD1 as D (5 bases). The TCR was taken from a woman in her late teens or twenties who had been exposed to COVID-19. The sample taken for sequencing was PBMCs or T cells enriched from blood (not recorded which). This chain's CDR3 is CASSIDRQDTYGYTF. CDR3 sequence (DNA): TGTGCCAGTAGTATAGATAGGCAGGACACCTATGGCTACACCTTC. The full variable domain, completed using reference TRBV19 and TRBJ1-2, is DGGITQSPKYLFRKEGQNVTLSCEQNLNHDAMYWYRQDPGQGLRLIYYSQIVNDFQKGDIAEGYSVSREKKESFPLTVTSAQKNPTAFYLCASSIDRQDTYGYTFGSGTRLTVV.